This passage covers 2 T cell receptor beta chains from one sample sequenced in a study of blood T cell repertoires in COVID-19. Assay: immunoSEQ multiplex PCR; the TCRdb copy retains only in-frame clones and omits some. The sample contains 150,000 to 200,000 clones, more than 75% of which appear only once. Sample: peripheral blood. The receptors here all came from a woman aged 45-60 years with COVID-19, enrolled during active disease.

The gene calls are TRBV6-5 and TRBJ1-2; 7 positions match TRBD1. The CDR3 is made up of 11 amino acids. Germline loops: CDR1 MNHEY, CDR2 SVGAGI. Trimming cost V 6 bases and J 8 bases; bases outside gene matches: 3. The CDR3: CASSGTVGYTF. The CDR3 DNA reads TGTGCCAGCAGCGGGACAGTAGGCTACACCTTC.

Only one count was recorded for this clone. The rearrangement uses TRBV6-5 and TRBJ2-7; the match to TRBD1 covers 11 bases. The CDR3 spans 15 residues. The germline V gene has CDR1 MNHEY and CDR2 SVGAGI. V gave up 7 bases and J gave up 0 bases; unmatched junction bases: 5. DNA of the CDR3: TGTGCCAGCACCTCGGGACAGGGGGACTCCTACGAGCAGTACTTC. Translation: CASTSGQGDSYEQYF.